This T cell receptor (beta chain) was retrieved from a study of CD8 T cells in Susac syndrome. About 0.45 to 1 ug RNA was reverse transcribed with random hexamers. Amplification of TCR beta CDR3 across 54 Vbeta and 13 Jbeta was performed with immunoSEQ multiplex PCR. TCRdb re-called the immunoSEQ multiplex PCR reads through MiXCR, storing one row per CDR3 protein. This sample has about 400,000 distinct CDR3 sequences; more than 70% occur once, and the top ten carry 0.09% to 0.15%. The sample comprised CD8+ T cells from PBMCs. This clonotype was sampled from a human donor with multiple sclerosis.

The CDR3 sequence is CASSQGKGVIGYTF. The CDR3 DNA sequence: TGCGCCAGCAGCCAAGGGAAGGGGGTTATTGGCTACACCTTC. The chain links TRBV4-1 to TRBJ1-2, with TRBD1 as a possible D gene (6 bases). The CDR3 extends over 14 amino acids. The germline V and J ends were trimmed by 1 base and 7 bases, with 13 bases remaining between them. Germline loops: CDR1 MGHRA, CDR2 YSYEKL.